This T cell receptor beta chain was obtained from a study of blood T cell repertoires in COVID-19. Study-level background: Sample material is recorded as cDNA or gDNA derived from T cells, B-cell-depleted T cells, or PBMCs.

Participant-given clinical history determined each cohort assignment. People in the exposed group encountered a COVID-19 case within 2 weeks before entering the study. Authors' processing steps: Researchers report that nucleated cell counts were estimated from reference gene primer amplification. Here immunoSEQ multiplex PCR was the method, and the copy in TCRdb shows in-frame clones only, minus some. The V and J calls and clone size come from that table; D and trimming were worked out from the DNA. This sample carries under 150,000 clones, 84% of them seen once, and the ten largest clones take around 5.4%. The V end lost 3 bases, the J end lost 6 bases, and 15 bases lay between the germline ends. The CDR3 consists of 14 residues. The germline V gene has CDR1 MNHEY and CDR2 SMNVEV (reference sequence).

Material: PBMCs or T cells enriched from blood (not recorded which). The receptor comes from a woman aged 45-59 years who had been exposed to COVID-19. The chain carries TRBV27 and TRBJ2-7, with TRBD2 as a possible D gene (6 bases). The CDR3 region is CASSFAGPPLEQYF. Here the CDR3 DNA reads TGTGCCAGCAGTTTCGCGGGACCGCCCCTCGAGCAGTACTTC.